This TCR beta chain is drawn from a study of T cells in Graves' hyperthyroidism and ophthalmopathy (dated by TCRdb to the late 2010s). Notes on the research overall: Peripheral blood samples were taken at the time of initial diagnosis, prior to any treatment. To identify distinguishing TCR V-J signatures, a discovery cohort of around 100 patients was used, comprising some 43 with Graves' ophthalmopathy and around 60 with stable Graves' hyperthyroidism. Whether ophthalmopathy could be predicted prospectively was tested in an independent validation cohort made up of 18 hyperthyroidism patients plus 17 patients who later progressed to ophthalmopathy. The 75 to 100 discovery patients were divided at random into training and test sets in a 7:3 ratio. Thyroid tissue and blood T-cell repertoires from six Graves' hyperthyroidism patients were also compared in the study. Once sampling was done, hyperthyroidism patients were given methimazole at a starting dose of 30 mg daily, whereas ophthalmopathy patients were given high-dose intravenous methylprednisolone. The paper describes TCR Vbeta CDR3 sequencing of around 140 peripheral blood samples, made up of about 41 ophthalmopathy patients, some 80 hyperthyroidism patients and roughly 17 progressor patients.

Results and caveats for the whole study, not just this receptor: No statistical method was used to set the sample size in advance, and investigators knew the group allocation. Most expanded thyroid clonotypes (frequency above 0.001) were also detected in blood, suggesting blood repertoires may reflect thyroid immune responses. A 13 V-J signature model separated ophthalmopathy from stable hyperthyroidism, with about 88% sensitivity and roughly 84% specificity in cross-validation and 80%/75% in testing. In validation, the model predicted progression to ophthalmopathy with 65% to 71% sensitivity and about 73% specificity, a median of about 6.7 months before onset.

Inclusive of the bounding cysteine and phenylalanine, the CDR3 is 14 residues long. The entry retains the CDR3 DNA only, 42 bases that are in frame from base 1. After removal of 3 bases from V and 5 bases from J, the junction retains 6 bases not matched to a gene. CDR1 and CDR2, per the germline V gene (reference sequence), are LGHDT and YNNKEL. A patient counted as having stable Graves' hyperthyroidism if no progression to ophthalmopathy occurred over 18 months of follow-up. Hyperthyroidism patients were newly diagnosed, with disease duration under 2 months, and aged 18 to 65 years. Exclusion was applied to patients with uncontrolled infections, other autoimmune diseases, pregnancy or lactation. Clinical symptoms, serum thyroxine and TRAb, thyroid ultrasound, and orbital computed tomography formed the basis for the diagnoses. Ficoll-Paque density gradient centrifugation was used to isolate PBMCs from around 9.1 ml of fresh peripheral blood. Total RNA was extracted using Trizol reagent, and RNA quality was assessed on an Agilent 2100 Bioanalyzer.

Concerning this clonotype: The antigen this receptor binds is unknown. Qualities for individual bases were not recorded, and no much larger clone is one base off.

The TCR beta CDR3 regions were amplified from RNA transcripts. The first round of RT-PCR for the TCR CDR3 was performed with the HTBI primer set and the Qiagen OneStep RT-PCR kit. A second multiplex PCR round built the libraries, followed by size selection and purification. Sequencing of the libraries was done on an Illumina HiSeq2000 using paired-end 100 bp reads. The authors' analysis ran thus. SOAPnuke was used to process the raw data, throwing out any read that contained adapters or uncalled bases, had a mean Phred below 15, or lacked an exact constant-primer or identifier match. High-quality paired reads were merged using COPE v1.2.5, and each unique nucleotide sequence was defined as a clonotype. MiTCR v1.1 was used to align the clonotypes against IMGT TRBV, TRBD and TRBJ reference segments. The analysis was restricted to V-J combinations with a frequency above 0.0001, which together covered over 99% of the repertoires. A TCS score was defined as the ratio of F50 (clonal expansion) to E x V (chaos), with BLOSUM62-based TCRdist applied between CDR3 peptides within each V-J. Welch's t-statistics and random forest reduced roughly 530 V-J features to 10 to 15, which were used in a naive Bayes classifier (R e1071). Using fastp at Q25 and MiXCR, TCRdb reprocessed the public reads and kept productive beta chains. Each CDR3 protein appears once, grouped with its most common genes and DNA. TCRdb, rather than the study authors, made the V and J calls. For this sample the table gives under 450,000 distinct CDR3 sequences, of which 15% to 18% were detected only once. Roughly 15% of the sample belongs to the ten largest clones.

The rearrangement joined TRBV3-1 to TRBJ2-7, with 8 bases in between that match TRBD1. The clonotype originates from a woman aged 18-35 years with Graves' hyperthyroidism. The source material was blood. The sequenced DNA: TGTGCCAGCAGCCACCGGACAGGGATGGACGAGCAGTACTTC. Translation gives CASSHRTGMDEQYF.